This TCR beta chain was profiled in a study of T cells of healthy individuals. V was pared by 5 bases and J by 3 bases, with 11 bases between. Germline V CDR1 and CDR2: SEHNR, FQNEAQ (reference sequence). This CDR3 spans 15 amino acids. TCRdb redid the calling of the 5' RACE reads with MiXCR, one entry per CDR3 protein. The sample holds around 100,000 distinct CDR3 sequences; 15% to 20% are singletons and the top ten take 6.2%. The J gene is TRBJ1-6, the V gene TRBV7-9; a possible D gene is TRBD1 (6 bases). The receptor was isolated from a human donor in good health. CDR3 DNA: TGTGCCAGCAGCCCCTGGACAGACTATAATTCACCCCTCCACTTT. It codes for CASSPWTDYNSPLHF. The full variable domain, in which reference TRBV7-9 and TRBJ1-6 provide the parts outside the CDR3, is DTGVSQNPRHKITKRGQNVTFRCDPISEHNRLYWYRQTLGQGPEFLTYFQNEAQLEKSRLLSDRFSAERPKGSFSTLEIQRTEQGDSAMYLCASSPWTDYNSPLHFGNGTRLTVT.